This passage covers 20 T cell receptor beta chains from one sample sequenced in a study of blood T cell repertoires in COVID-19. Sequencing was performed with immunoSEQ multiplex PCR; in TCRdb, only in-frame clones are kept and a portion is missing. The sample yields fewer than 150,000 clones, roughly 80% seen once. The material sequenced was peripheral blood. These receptors originate from a woman older than 75 in a cohort sampled during active or convalescent COVID-19.

The chain has TRBV2 and TRBJ2-2; TRBD1 matches 7 bases. The CDR3 has 15 residues. Trimming at V came to 6 bases and at J to 4 bases, leaving 8 bases not matched to a gene. Germline V gives CDR1 SNHLY, CDR2 FYNNEI. The CDR3 is CASSDRVAITGELFF. The CDR3 bases are TGTGCCAGCAGCGACAGGGTTGCGATCACCGGGGAGCTGTTTTTT. Looking up the rest from reference TRBV2 and TRBJ2-2 gives the full variable domain: EPEVTQTPSHQVTQMGQEVILRCVPISNHLYFYWYRQILGQKVEFLVSFYNNEISEKSEIFDDQFSVERPDGSNFTLKIRSTKLEDSAMYFCASSDRVAITGELFFGEGSRLTVL.

The chain combines TRBV2 with TRBJ2-1; 8 nucleotides align to TRBD2. Looked up from germline, CDR1 is SNHLY and CDR2 is FYNNEI. Trimming cost V 4 bases and J 9 bases; bases outside gene matches: 11. The CDR3 has 15 amino acids. CDR3 DNA sequence: TGTGCCAGCAGTGTGAACGGGGGGGCCTTAAGTGAGCAGTTCTTC. Translating it yields CASSVNGGALSEQFF.

The chain has TRBV29-1 and TRBJ2-1, with D maybe TRBD2 (6 bases). Germline V lookup: CDR1 SQVTM, CDR2 ANQGSEA. Trimming removed 3 bases at V and 3 bases at J, with 9 bases between. The CDR3 consists of 13 residues. The CDR3 sequence is CSVDSGVYNEQFF. As DNA, the CDR3 is TGCAGCGTTGACTCGGGGGTCTACAATGAGCAGTTCTTC.

The J gene is TRBJ2-3, the V gene TRBV4-2; D ambiguous. Trimming took off 1 base at V and 0 bases at J, with 8 bases between the two ends. The germline CDR1 and CDR2 sequences are LGHNA and YNFKEQ. This CDR3 has 15 residues. The DNA of the CDR3 is TGTGCCAGCAGCCAAGCCTTGTCTAGCACAGATACGCAGTATTTT. Translation: CASSQALSSTDTQYF.

This clone was picked up one time. The rearrangement uses TRBV28 and TRBJ1-6; 7 nucleotides line up with TRBD1. This CDR3 comprises 15 residues. Germline CDR1 MDHEN, CDR2 SYDVKM. After removal of 3 bases from V and 14 bases from J, the junction contained 13 bases not matched to a gene. CDR3 in amino acids: CASSLGAGQVSSLHF. The CDR3 coding sequence is TGTGCCAGCAGTTTGGGGGCCGGACAGGTATCTTCCCTCCACTTT.

This chain connects TRBV5-6 to TRBJ2-5, with 8 bases matching TRBD2. Per the germline V gene, CDR1 is SGHDT and CDR2 is YYEEEE. The CDR3 is made up of 12 amino acids. The trim removed 1 base at V and 9 bases at J, leaving 2 bases unmatched. In nucleotides, the CDR3 is TGTGCCAGCAGCTTGCTTAGCGGGGCCCAGTACTTC. Its translation: CASSLLSGAQYF.

A remark on this clone: The identical CDR3 is also encoded by other nucleotide sequences in the sample. The rearrangement links TRBV4-3 to TRBJ2-2; maybe TRBD2 (7 bases). Germline V gene lookup returns CDR1 LGHNA and CDR2 YSLEER. V lost 0 bases to trimming and J lost 2 bases, with 10 bases between them. The CDR3 has 16 residues. The CDR3: CASSQDRGGNTGELFF. The CDR3 DNA is TGCGCCAGCAGCCAAGATAGGGGGGGAAACACCGGGGAGCTGTTTTTT.

The chain joins TRBV7-3 to TRBJ2-3; possibly TRBD2 for D (7 bases). V was shortened by 1 base and J by 9 bases, with 23 bases between the two germline ends. Looked up from germline, CDR1 is SGHTA and CDR2 is FQGTGA. This CDR3 region has 17 residues. CDR3 sequence: CASSLKGVKRGAGTQYF. CDR3 sequence (DNA): TGTGCCAGCAGCTTAAAGGGAGTCAAACGGGGGGCTGGGACGCAGTATTTT.

This chain connects TRBV30 to TRBJ1-4, with 7 bases identical to TRBD1. With 2 bases clipped from V and 4 bases from J, the junction kept 4 bases outside the gene matches. Germline loops: CDR1 GTSNPN, CDR2 SVGIG (reference sequence). This CDR3 is 14 amino acids long. The DNA of the CDR3 is TGTGCCTGGAGTCTGAGGGACAGTAATGAAAAACTGTTTTTT. Its protein product is CAWSLRDSNEKLFF. The whole variable domain, filled in from reference TRBV30 and TRBJ1-4, reads SQTIHQWPATLVQPVGSPLSLECTVEGTSNPNLYWYRQAAGRGLQLLFYSVGIGQISSEVPQNLSASRPQDRQFILSSKKLLLSDSGFYLCAWSLRDSNEKLFFGSGTQLSVL.

The chain employs TRBV27 and TRBJ2-2; 7 positions match TRBD1. Germline V gives CDR1 MNHEY, CDR2 SMNVEV (reference sequence). The CDR3 loop spans 16 amino acids. V dropped 5 bases and J dropped 4; count of bases not matched to a gene: 10. The CDR3 loop is CASSIPGQLFTGELFF. CDR3 nucleotides: TGTGCCAGCAGTATTCCGGGACAGCTATTCACCGGGGAGCTGTTTTTT.

This clone showed up just a few times. The chain uses TRBV5-1 and TRBJ1-1, with a weak D call TRBD1 (5 bases). CDR3 length equals 15 residues. The germline V gene has CDR1 SGHRS and CDR2 YFSETQ. V was pared by 0 bases and J by 2 bases, with 11 bases between. DNA for the CDR3: TGCGCCAGCAGCTTGGAGGGGCAGAGTAACACTGAAGCTTTCTTT. Its translation is CASSLEGQSNTEAFF.

The CDR3 loop reads CASSLVPTGIGETQYF. For the CDR3, the DNA is TGCGCCAGCAGCTTGGTACCTACAGGGATTGGGGAGACCCAGTACTTC. The rearrangement joins TRBV5-1 to TRBJ2-5, with D tentatively TRBD1 (6 bases). This CDR3 has 16 residues. Germline CDR1 reads SGHRS; CDR2 reads YFSETQ. Trimming removed 0 bases at V and 5 bases at J, with 17 bases between.

V is TRBV14 and J is TRBJ2-3; 10 positions agree with TRBD2. The V and J ends lost 3 bases and 1 base, in that order; junction bases with no gene match: 4. CDR3 size: 16 residues. Germline assignment: CDR1 SGHDN and CDR2 FVKESK. CDR3 DNA: TGTGCCAGCAGCCATCTAAGCGGGGGGGGCACAGATACGCAGTATTTT. It codes for CASSHLSGGGTDTQYF.

The V gene is TRBV6-5, the J gene TRBJ1-4; no reliable D call. Germline assignment: CDR1 MNHEY and CDR2 SVGAGI. V was clipped by 10 bases and J by 5 bases, with 8 bases between them. The CDR3 extends over 11 amino acids. CDR3 sequence reads: CATVVNEKLFF. The CDR3 nucleotides are TGTGCCACGGTCGTCAATGAAAAACTGTTTTTT.

This rearrangement joins TRBV12-5 to TRBJ2-1, with TRBD2 identical over 7 bases. Germline CDR1 reads LGHNT; CDR2 reads FRNRAP. Trimming took 2 bases from V and 1 from J; bases not matched to a gene: 5. The CDR3 is made up of 16 amino acids. The DNA of the CDR3 is TGTGCTAGTGGTTTGAGGGCGGGGGTTTCCTACAATGAGCAGTTCTTC. Protein product: CASGLRAGVSYNEQFF.

The V call is TRBV18, the J call TRBJ1-4, with D perhaps matching TRBD1 (5 bases). The V end lost 4 bases, the J end lost 4 bases, and 10 bases lay between the germline ends. The germline gives CDR1 KGHSH, CDR2 LQKENI. The CDR3 is 14 residues long. The CDR3 region is CASSLGAVNEKLFF. CDR3 bases: TGTGCCAGCTCACTAGGGGCCGTTAATGAAAAACTGTTTTTT.

In its sample, this clone was seen a few times. CDR3 in DNA: TGCGCCAGCAGCCAAGACAACACTAACTATGGCTACACCTTC. Protein: CASSQDNTNYGYTF. The chain links TRBV4-1 to TRBJ1-2; no clear D gene. The V end lost 0 bases, the J end lost 0 bases, and 5 bases lay between the germline ends. Looked up from germline, CDR1 is MGHRA and CDR2 is YSYEKL. The CDR3 length is 14 residues.

This chain joins TRBV15 and TRBJ1-5, with no clear D. Germline values: CDR1 LNHNV, CDR2 YYDKDF (reference sequence). CDR3 length equals 13 residues. With 5 bases removed from V and 6 bases from J, the gap between germline ends came to 11 bases. The CDR3: CATSEVAAQPQHF. The CDR3 DNA follows: TGTGCCACCAGCGAGGTGGCTGCTCAGCCCCAGCATTTT.

The chain joins TRBV28 to TRBJ1-6; 8 bases map to TRBD1. The CDR3 length is 18 residues. V lost 6 bases, J lost 0 bases, and 10 bases stayed unmatched. Germline assignment: CDR1 MDHEN and CDR2 SYDVKM. The CDR3 region has the DNA TGTGCCAGCAGGGGGGCCGACAGGGGAAGCTCCTATAATTCACCCCTCCACTTT. Protein: CASRGADRGSSYNSPLHF.

DNA for the CDR3: TGTGCCAGCAGTGATCGCAGGGGGAGCAATCAGCCCCAGCATTTT. It encodes CASSDRRGSNQPQHF. V gene TRBV2 combines with J gene TRBJ1-5, with TRBD1 matching 7 bases. V dropped 3 bases and J dropped 1; count of bases not matched to a gene: 3. The CDR3 spans 15 residues. Germline CDR1 SNHLY, CDR2 FYNNEI.